This TCR beta chain was captured by sequencing in a study of technical replicates of blood from several donors. Deletions cut 6 bases from V and 0 bases from J, with 10 bases between. The CDR3 contains 14 residues. The germline V gene has CDR1 ENHRY and CDR2 SYGVKD. Profiling relied on immunoSEQ multiplex PCR, and the TCRdb table lists in-frame clones only, not all of them. The sample lists approximately 100,000 clones; just over 95% were seen once. This TCR was sampled from a human donor in good health. V usage is TRBV10-3 and J usage is TRBJ2-3, with TRBD2 as a possible D gene (6 bases). The sequenced sample consisted of T cells isolated from PBMCs. CDR3 region: CAIREAGSTDTQYF. The CDR3 region has the DNA TGTGCCATCAGGGAAGCGGGTAGCACAGATACGCAGTATTTT.